Each of the 27 T cell receptor beta chains below was sequenced from the same sample in a study of T cell clones after liver transplantation. Sequencing was performed with immunoSEQ multiplex PCR; in TCRdb, only in-frame clones are kept and a portion is missing. The table lists 55,000 to 75,000 clones, around 70% of them singletons. The source material was CD4+ T cells from blood, sampled at the approximately 15-month timepoint. Every receptor here comes from a human patient who received a liver transplant. Some T cells may have originated in the graft donor.

V gene TRBV27 combines with J gene TRBJ2-2; possibly TRBD1 for D (6 bases). Germline-derived CDR1 and CDR2 are MNHEY and SMNVEV (reference sequence). CDR3 size: 14 residues. The V end was cut by 7 bases, the J end by 4 bases, with 13 bases between. The CDR3 protein is CASTPQGSTGELFF. CDR3 nucleotide sequence: TGTGCCAGCACACCCCAGGGGTCCACCGGGGAGCTGTTTTTT.

The chain joins TRBV11-2 to TRBJ2-1; 7 bases align to TRBD2. Germline values: CDR1 SGHAT, CDR2 FQNNGV. CDR3 size: 15 residues. V shed 5 bases and J 7 bases; nucleotides not matched to a gene: 11. This chain's CDR3 is CASSLPAGLGNEQFF. CDR3 DNA sequence: TGTGCCAGCAGCCTCCCAGCGGGATTAGGGAATGAGCAGTTCTTC.

This clone was seen once. The CDR3 reads CASSEMLGSGPYEQYF. The CDR3 DNA follows: TGTGCCAGCAGTGAAATGCTCGGGTCCGGTCCCTACGAGCAGTACTTC. This chain uses TRBV6-1 with TRBJ2-7; D call uncertain. CDR1 is MNHNS, CDR2 SASEGT, per germline. V lost 2 bases to trimming and J lost 2 bases, with 16 bases between them. The CDR3 loop spans 16 amino acids.

The chain combines TRBV6-4 with TRBJ2-1; weak D call: TRBD1 (6 bases). The germline CDR1 and CDR2 sequences are MRHNA and SNTAGT. V lost 6 bases and J lost 7, with 19 bases in between. The CDR3 is 15 residues long. CDR3 region: CASRETGPWGNEQFF. The CDR3 DNA is TGTGCCAGCAGGGAGACAGGCCCCTGGGGGAATGAGCAGTTCTTC.

The rearrangement uses TRBV30 and TRBJ1-6; 10 bases are shared with TRBD1. CDR1 GTSNPN and CDR2 SVGIG come from the germline V gene (reference sequence). Losses at the gene ends were 4 bases for V and 7 bases for J; bases not matched to a gene: 7. The CDR3 has 15 residues. The CDR3 sequence is CAWTPGTGENSPLHF. In DNA form, the CDR3 reads TGTGCCTGGACCCCGGGGACAGGGGAAAATTCACCCCTCCACTTT.

The sample holds a few counts of this clone. The J gene is TRBJ2-1, the V gene TRBV5-1; maybe TRBD2 (5 bases). The ends were cut back, 0 bases at V and 5 bases at J, with 6 bases in the middle. Looked up from germline, CDR1 is SGHRS and CDR2 is YFSETQ. The CDR3 extends over 13 amino acids. The CDR3 region has the DNA TGCGCCAGCAGCTTGGGGGAGAACAATGAGCAGTTCTTC. Translated, it gives CASSLGENNEQFF. Based on the CDR3 plus reference TRBV5-1 and TRBJ2-1, the full variable domain is KAGVTQTPRYLIKTRGQQVTLSCSPISGHRSVSWYQQTPGQGLQFLFEYFSETQRNKGNFPGRFSGRQFSNSRSEMNVSTLELGDSALYLCASSLGENNEQFFGPGTRLTVL.

This clone was counted a few times. The chain is built from TRBV29-1 and TRBJ1-1; D is uncertain. Trimming cost V 1 base and J 3 bases, with 15 bases left between them. CDR1 is SQVTM and CDR2 is ANQGSEA in the germline V gene. This CDR3 is built from 15 residues. The CDR3 DNA reads as TGCAGCGTTGAAGGCTGGATAGGGTTGGACACTGAAGCTTTCTTT. This translates into CSVEGWIGLDTEAFF. The full variable domain, completed using reference TRBV29-1 and TRBJ1-1, is SAVISQKPSRDICQRGTSLTIQCQVDSQVTMMFWYRQQPGQSLTLIATANQGSEATYESGFVIDKFPISRPNLTFSTLTVSNMSPEDSSIYLCSVEGWIGLDTEAFFGQGTRLTVV.

The J gene is TRBJ1-5, the V gene TRBV6-1; 8 nucleotides align to TRBD1. Per the germline V gene, CDR1 is MNHNS and CDR2 is SASEGT. The CDR3 runs 17 residues. V trimming: 4 bases; J trimming: 0 bases; junction bases outside the gene matches: 8. The CDR3 protein is CASSGKDRAYSNQPQHF. In nucleotides, the CDR3 is TGTGCCAGCAGTGGAAAGGACAGGGCGTATAGCAATCAGCCCCAGCATTTT.

This rearrangement joins TRBV6-5 to TRBJ2-1, with 12 bases lining up with TRBD2. V was clipped by 4 bases and J by 8 bases; unmatched bases: 6. The length of the CDR3 is 15 residues. Germline CDR1 reads MNHEY; CDR2 reads SVGAGI. The CDR3, as DNA: TGTGCCAGCAGTTCCCTAGCGGGAGGGAAGGATGAGCAGTTCTTC. Translation: CASSSLAGGKDEQFF.

This clone was counted a few times. CDR3 region: CASSPGSSGATNEKLFF. The CDR3 bases are TGTGCCAGCTCACCAGGGTCGAGCGGCGCAACTAATGAAAAACTGTTTTTT. The genes are TRBV18 and TRBJ1-4; D gene uncertain. Germline CDR1 is KGHSH and CDR2 is LQKENI. Trimming stripped 2 bases from V and 0 bases from J, with 13 bases between. The CDR3 consists of 17 residues.

CDR3 residues: CASSLGVSSYNEQFF. CDR3 sequence (DNA): TGTGCCAGCAGCTTAGGGGTTAGCTCCTACAATGAGCAGTTCTTC. The chain combines TRBV7-9 with TRBJ2-1; unclear D gene. The CDR3 is made up of 15 amino acids. V lost 1 base and J 0 bases, leaving 7 bases between the germline ends. The germline CDR1 and CDR2 sequences are SEHNR and FQNEAQ (reference sequence). The full variable domain, rest sourced from reference TRBV7-9 and TRBJ2-1, is DTGVSQNPRHKITKRGQNVTFRCDPISEHNRLYWYRQTLGQGPEFLTYFQNEAQLEKSRLLSDRFSAERPKGSFSTLEIQRTEQGDSAMYLCASSLGVSSYNEQFFGPGTRLTVL.

The J gene is TRBJ2-7, the V gene TRBV18; D gene unclear. CDR1 KGHSH and CDR2 LQKENI come from the germline V gene. The CDR3 consists of 15 residues. Trimming pared 2 bases from V and 0 bases from J, leaving 11 bases between. The CDR3 DNA reads TGTGCCAGCTCACCATCAGACGGATACTCCTACGAGCAGTACTTC. It is translated as CASSPSDGYSYEQYF.

J is TRBJ2-4 and V is TRBV27, with D possibly being TRBD1 (7 bases). This CDR3 has 15 residues. V gave up 6 bases and J gave up 0 bases, with 12 bases separating them. Germline lookup yields CDR1 MNHEY and CDR2 SMNVEV (reference sequence). The DNA for the CDR3 is TGTGCCAGCAGCCCAGGGGGGATAGCCAAAAACATTCAGTACTTC. Residues: CASSPGGIAKNIQYF.

This clone was detected only once. J is TRBJ2-5 and V is TRBV29-1; TRBD2 is a possible D gene (6 bases). CDR3 length: 15 residues. V was trimmed by 6 bases and J by 5 bases, leaving 22 bases between them. Looked up from germline, CDR1 is SQVTM and CDR2 is ANQGSEA. The CDR3 sequence is CSVSLGHSGAETQYF. CDR3 in DNA: TGCAGCGTCAGCTTAGGACACTCGGGAGCGGAGACCCAGTACTTC.

This rearrangement joins TRBV30 to TRBJ2-3; the match to TRBD2 covers 10 bases. Germline V gene lookup returns CDR1 GTSNPN and CDR2 SVGIG (reference sequence). The CDR3 extends over 14 amino acids. V lost 3 bases and J lost 3; bases outside the gene matches: 3. The CDR3 DNA reads as TGTGCCTGGAGGGCTAGCGGGAGAACAGATACGCAGTATTTT. Translation: CAWRASGRTDTQYF.

This chain uses TRBV11-2 with TRBJ2-3; no definite D call. The germline gives CDR1 SGHAT, CDR2 FQNNGV. CDR3 length equals 12 residues. The germline V and J ends were trimmed by 0 bases and 9 bases, with 7 bases remaining between them. The CDR3, as DNA: TGTGCCAGCAGCTTAGAGGACCAGACGCAGTATTTT. Its translation is CASSLEDQTQYF. The variable domain in full, with the rest retrieved from reference TRBV11-2 and TRBJ2-3, is EAGVAQSPRYKIIEKRQSVAFWCNPISGHATLYWYQQILGQGPKLLIQFQNNGVVDDSQLPKDRFSAERLKGVDSTLKIQPAKLEDSAVYLCASSLEDQTQYFGPGTRLTVL.

V and J are TRBV7-9 and TRBJ1-2; D is unclear. Trimming removed 5 bases from V and 2 bases from J, with 12 bases in between. The germline CDR1 and CDR2 sequences are SEHNR and FQNEAQ (reference sequence). The CDR3 loop spans 14 amino acids. The CDR3 DNA is TGTGCCAGCAGCCTCTCGGACGGGAACTATGGCTACACCTTC. The encoded protein is CASSLSDGNYGYTF. The full variable domain, rest sourced from reference TRBV7-9 and TRBJ1-2, is DTGVSQNPRHKITKRGQNVTFRCDPISEHNRLYWYRQTLGQGPEFLTYFQNEAQLEKSRLLSDRFSAERPKGSFSTLEIQRTEQGDSAMYLCASSLSDGNYGYTFGSGTRLTVV.

This clone was found a few times. The chain has TRBV4-2 and TRBJ1-2, with D uncertain. The CDR3 extends over 13 amino acids. Trimming shortened V by 0 bases and J by 5 bases, and 7 bases separated the two germline ends. In germline, CDR1 is LGHNA, CDR2 YNFKEQ. CDR3 sequence (DNA): TGTGCCAGCAGCCAAGATCTTCGGTATGGCTACACCTTC. Translating it yields CASSQDLRYGYTF.

The V and J genes are TRBV6-1 and TRBJ2-2; TRBD1 matches 10 bases. V was clipped by 4 bases and J by 7 bases; unmatched bases: 3. There are 14 residues in the CDR3. Germline V lookup: CDR1 MNHNS, CDR2 SASEGT. The DNA for the CDR3 is TGTGCCAGCAGTGGGACAGGGGGGGTCGGGGAGCTGTTTTTT. The encoded protein is CASSGTGGVGELFF.

The chain employs TRBV6-5 and TRBJ2-2; the match to TRBD1 covers 9 bases. This CDR3 region has 14 residues. V was clipped by 7 bases and J by 4 bases; unmatched bases: 4. In germline, CDR1 is MNHEY, CDR2 SVGAGI. The DNA of the CDR3 is TGTGCCAGCAAACCACAGGGGGCCACCGGGGAGCTGTTTTTT. Encoded protein: CASKPQGATGELFF.

This rearrangement joins TRBV5-6 to TRBJ2-1, with D perhaps TRBD2 (6 bases). V lost 4 bases and J 6 bases, leaving 11 bases between the germline ends. The CDR3 extends over 13 amino acids. The germline CDR1 and CDR2 sequences are SGHDT and YYEEEE. The chain's CDR3 is CASSLQAGNEQFF. The DNA for the CDR3 is TGTGCCAGCAGCCTTCAAGCGGGCAATGAGCAGTTCTTC.

The genes are TRBV6-1 and TRBJ2-5; D possibly corresponds to TRBD1 (6 bases). Trimming took off 2 bases at V and 4 bases at J, with 14 bases between the two ends. The V gene's germline CDR1 is MNHNS and CDR2 SASEGT. The CDR3 consists of 15 residues. CDR3 in amino acids: CASSERGTRPETQYF. The CDR3 DNA is TGTGCCAGCAGTGAAAGGGGGACGCGCCCAGAGACCCAGTACTTC.

This chain connects TRBV7-9 to TRBJ2-3; TRBD2 matches at 7 bases. Germline values: CDR1 SEHNR, CDR2 FQNEAQ (reference sequence). V gave up 1 base and J gave up 0 bases; unmatched junction bases: 1. This CDR3 comprises 15 residues. In DNA form, the CDR3 reads TGTGCCAGCAGCTTAGATAGCGGGAGCACAGATACGCAGTATTTT. Its translation is CASSLDSGSTDTQYF.

The chain has TRBV6-5 and TRBJ2-7; 7 nucleotides line up with TRBD1. This CDR3 has 12 amino acids. In germline, CDR1 is MNHEY, CDR2 SVGAGI. Germline trimming cut 10 bases from V and 1 base from J; bases unmatched to any gene: 4. The CDR3 region is CATKGASYEQYF. CDR3 DNA: TGTGCCACCAAGGGGGCATCCTACGAGCAGTACTTC.

The chain is built from TRBV5-5 and TRBJ1-2; D unresolved. Per germline, CDR1 SGHKS and CDR2 YYEKEE (reference sequence). The CDR3 length is 13 residues. Trimming removed 0 bases at V and 1 base at J, with 4 bases between. The CDR3 region has the DNA TGTGCCAGCAGCTTGGGCCATAACTATGGCTACACCTTC. Protein: CASSLGHNYGYTF. The entire variable domain, with the rest obtained from reference TRBV5-5 and TRBJ1-2, is as follows: DAGVTQSPTHLIKTRGQQVTLRCSPISGHKSVSWYQQVLGQGPQFIFQYYEKEERGRGNFPDRFSARQFPNYSSELNVNALLLGDSALYLCASSLGHNYGYTFGSGTRLTVV.

The chain carries TRBV14 and TRBJ2-1; 8 nucleotides align to TRBD1. The junction had 4 bases not matched to a gene; V was cut back by 8 bases and J by 4 bases. The CDR3 extends over 13 amino acids. CDR1 is SGHDN, CDR2 FVKESK, per germline. The CDR3: CASSRQGYNEQFF. DNA of the CDR3: TGTGCCAGCTCCCGACAGGGGTACAATGAGCAGTTCTTC.

This clone occurred once. The chain joins TRBV5-1 to TRBJ2-5; D not certain. The V gene's germline CDR1 is SGHRS and CDR2 YFSETQ. V lost 4 bases to trimming and J lost 9 bases, with 13 bases between them. The CDR3 contains 12 residues. This CDR3 is CASSGIDTAQYF. CDR3 sequence (DNA): TGCGCCAGCAGCGGAATAGACACGGCCCAGTACTTC.